Below are 19 T cell receptor beta chains sequenced from a single sample in a study of T cell changes during pregnancy in multiple sclerosis. Clones were sequenced by immunoSEQ multiplex PCR, and TCRdb holds only the in-frame ones, with some missing. The table records some 66,000 clones, roughly nine tenths of them present only once. The material sequenced was CD8+ T cells from peripheral blood mononuclear cells, taken before pregnancy. These receptors all stem from a female donor with multiple sclerosis, enrolled in a pregnancy study.

J is TRBJ1-2 and V is TRBV4-1, with 7 positions matching TRBD1. This CDR3 is built from 15 residues. Germline V CDR1 and CDR2: MGHRA, YSYEKL. V was pared by 6 bases and J by 3 bases, with 10 bases of the junction left unmatched. CDR3 coding DNA: TGCGCCAGCAGTCTTCCTGACAGGGTGGACTATGGCTACACCTTC. It codes for CASSLPDRVDYGYTF.

V is TRBV7-3 and J is TRBJ2-5, with 10 bases aligning to TRBD2. Trimming cost V 5 bases and J 3 bases; bases outside gene matches: 12. Germline values: CDR1 SGHTA, CDR2 FQGTGA. The length of the CDR3 is 17 residues. For the CDR3, the DNA is TGTGCCAGCAGCAAAAGTTCTAGCGGGGGTTATGAAGAGACCCAGTACTTC. Translated: CASSKSSSGGYEETQYF.

This chain joins TRBV7-6 and TRBJ2-2; D is possibly TRBD1 (5 bases). The length of the CDR3 is 13 residues. From germline, CDR1 is SGHVS and CDR2 FNYEAQ. Trimming took off 0 bases at V and 8 bases at J, with 7 bases between the two ends. CDR3 sequence: CASSLAGDGELFF. The CDR3 DNA reads TGTGCCAGCAGCTTAGCAGGGGATGGGGAGCTGTTTTTT.

This chain connects TRBV6-5 to TRBJ1-2; 7 positions agree with TRBD1. The CDR3 runs to 14 residues. J lost 5 bases, V lost 6 bases, and 9 bases had no gene match. The V gene's germline CDR1 is MNHEY and CDR2 SVGAGI. CDR3 loop: CASRPVGQTYGYTF. The CDR3 DNA reads TGTGCCAGCAGACCCGTGGGACAGACTTATGGCTACACCTTC.

This clone was recorded a few times. The rearrangement links TRBV19 to TRBJ1-1; the D gene is possibly TRBD1 (6 bases). The germline gives CDR1 LNHDA, CDR2 SQIVND (reference sequence). Deletions cut 3 bases from V and 3 bases from J, with 14 bases between. CDR3 length equals 15 residues. The CDR3: CASSIYEGGYTEAFF. The CDR3 DNA follows: TGTGCCAGTAGTATCTATGAGGGGGGGTACACTGAAGCTTTCTTT.

V usage is TRBV28 and J usage is TRBJ1-2; possibly TRBD1 for D (6 bases). The CDR3 has 16 residues. Germline CDR1 reads MDHEN; CDR2 reads SYDVKM. V shed 1 base and J shed 2 bases, with 14 bases lying between them. The CDR3 DNA follows: TGTGCCAGCAGTTTATCCCCTACAGGGACCAACTATGGCTACACCTTC. Protein product: CASSLSPTGTNYGYTF.

The chain carries TRBV11-1 and TRBJ2-7, with D tentatively TRBD2 (5 bases). The germline V gene has CDR1 SGHAT and CDR2 FQDESV (reference sequence). Trimming stripped 3 bases from V and 3 bases from J, with 24 bases between. This CDR3 has 18 residues. CDR3 bases: TGTGCCAGCAGCTTCCGCGGGTCAGTAGCTGACGCCCACTACGAGCAGTACTTC. This encodes CASSFRGSVADAHYEQYF. The full variable domain, its missing parts supplied by reference TRBV11-1 and TRBJ2-7, is EAEVAQSPRYKITEKSQAVAFWCDPISGHATLYWYRQILGQGPELLVQFQDESVVDDSQLPKDRFSAERLKGVDSTLKIQPAELGDSAMYLCASSFRGSVADAHYEQYFGPGTRLTVT.

The chain links TRBV14 to TRBJ1-2; weak D call: TRBD1 (6 bases). Trimming removed 7 bases from V and 7 bases from J, with 13 bases in between. Germline V CDR1 and CDR2: SGHDN, FVKESK. This CDR3 is 12 amino acids long. CDR3 sequence: CASKGGRIGYTF. CDR3 DNA sequence: TGTGCCAGCAAGGGGGGGCGTATTGGCTACACCTTC.

This sequence joins TRBV19 and TRBJ2-7; D is uncertain. This CDR3 region has 17 residues. Looked up from germline, CDR1 is LNHDA and CDR2 is SQIVND (reference sequence). Trimming took 0 bases from V and 3 from J, leaving 18 bases between them. CDR3 sequence reads: CASSIDLEASSDYEQYF. CDR3 in DNA: TGTGCCAGTAGTATAGATCTAGAGGCAAGTTCGGACTACGAGCAGTACTTC.

The gene calls are TRBV30 and TRBJ1-2; tentative D call: TRBD1 (6 bases). The germline V gene encodes CDR1 GTSNPN and CDR2 SVGIG (reference sequence). With 7 bases removed from V and 0 bases from J, the gap between germline ends came to 9 bases. The CDR3 consists of 12 residues. CDR3 in amino acids: CALDRANYGYTF. CDR3 nucleotide sequence: TGTGCCTTGGACAGAGCTAACTATGGCTACACCTTC.

The chain employs TRBV15 and TRBJ1-1; D unresolved. This CDR3 is built from 12 residues. V lost 3 bases and J lost 4, with 6 bases in between. CDR1 is LNHNV, CDR2 YYDKDF, per germline (reference sequence). The CDR3 DNA is TGTGCCACCAGCAGCGGGTCCACTGAAGCTTTCTTT. This translates into CATSSGSTEAFF.

The chain employs TRBV7-5 and TRBJ1-5. TRBV7-5 represents a pseudogene. The CDR3 covers 15 residues. The CDR3 protein is CARSLSREGNQPQHF. The CDR3 DNA follows: TGTGCCAGAAGCTTATCCAGGGAGGGCAATCAGCCCCAGCATTTT.

This clone was found once. The CDR3 coding sequence is TGTGCCAGTAGTATTACGGGGTGGGATACGCAGTATTTT. The encoded protein is CASSITGWDTQYF. The chain combines TRBV19 with TRBJ2-3; D perhaps matches TRBD2 (5 bases). Trimming took 3 bases from V and 6 from J, leaving 10 bases between them. Germline V gives CDR1 LNHDA, CDR2 SQIVND (reference sequence). There are 13 residues in the CDR3.

V and J are TRBV27 and TRBJ1-1; tentative D call: TRBD1 (5 bases). Between the trimmed V and J ends, which lost 10 bases and 2 bases, there was a span of 20 bases. The CDR3 covers 15 residues. CDR1 is MNHEY, CDR2 SMNVEV, per germline (reference sequence). The CDR3 region is CATVFPTGANTEAFF. The CDR3 region has the DNA TGTGCCACCGTGTTTCCTACAGGAGCAAACACTGAAGCTTTCTTT.

Remarks on this clone: Other DNA sequences in the same sample also yield this CDR3. This chain uses TRBV27 with TRBJ2-7; a possible D gene is TRBD1 (5 bases). Germline loops: CDR1 MNHEY, CDR2 SMNVEV (reference sequence). The CDR3 is 12 residues long. V lost 5 bases and J lost 5, with 10 bases in between. CDR3 in DNA: TGTGCCAGCAGTCTCCAGGGAAACGAGCAGTACTTC. Its translation is CASSLQGNEQYF.

The chain links TRBV13 to TRBJ1-1; 12 bases agree with TRBD1. CDR3 size: 14 residues. V gave up 3 bases and J gave up 11 bases; unmatched junction bases: 7. Germline V CDR1 and CDR2: PRHDT, FYEKMQ (reference sequence). The CDR3 bases are TGTGCCAGCAGCTTGGGACAGGGGGCCCCCGACGCTTTCTTT. Protein product: CASSLGQGAPDAFF. Together with reference TRBV13 and TRBJ1-1, the CDR3 gives the full variable domain: AAGVIQSPRHLIKEKRETATLKCYPIPRHDTVYWYQQGPGQDPQFLISFYEKMQSDKGSIPDRFSAQQFSDYHSELNMSSLELGDSALYFCASSLGQGAPDAFFGQGTRLTVV.

This sequence joins TRBV15 and TRBJ2-7, with a tentative D call TRBD1 (6 bases). Germline assignment: CDR1 LNHNV and CDR2 YYDKDF (reference sequence). Trimming left V 5 bases short and J 3 bases short, with 11 bases between. This CDR3 contains 13 residues. The chain's CDR3 is CATSPGQLYEQYF. DNA for the CDR3: TGTGCCACCAGCCCTGGACAGCTCTACGAGCAGTACTTC.

For the CDR3, the DNA is TGTGCCAGCAGCTTCGGCGGGGGCACAGATACGCAGTATTTT. It specifies CASSFGGGTDTQYF. V is TRBV7-3 and J is TRBJ2-3; weak D call: TRBD2 (6 bases). The CDR3 contains 14 residues. Germline V gene lookup returns CDR1 SGHTA and CDR2 FQGTGA. Trimming shortened V by 3 bases and J by 1 base, and 8 bases separated the two germline ends.

This clone came up a few times. The rearrangement uses TRBV18 and TRBJ2-6, with D perhaps TRBD1 (5 bases). This CDR3 has 15 amino acids. V was trimmed by 3 bases and J by 3 bases, leaving 9 bases between them. The V gene's germline CDR1 is KGHSH and CDR2 LQKENI. The CDR3 loop is CASSPTVNGANVLTF. The CDR3 bases are TGTGCCAGCTCACCGACAGTAAATGGGGCCAACGTCCTGACTTTC.